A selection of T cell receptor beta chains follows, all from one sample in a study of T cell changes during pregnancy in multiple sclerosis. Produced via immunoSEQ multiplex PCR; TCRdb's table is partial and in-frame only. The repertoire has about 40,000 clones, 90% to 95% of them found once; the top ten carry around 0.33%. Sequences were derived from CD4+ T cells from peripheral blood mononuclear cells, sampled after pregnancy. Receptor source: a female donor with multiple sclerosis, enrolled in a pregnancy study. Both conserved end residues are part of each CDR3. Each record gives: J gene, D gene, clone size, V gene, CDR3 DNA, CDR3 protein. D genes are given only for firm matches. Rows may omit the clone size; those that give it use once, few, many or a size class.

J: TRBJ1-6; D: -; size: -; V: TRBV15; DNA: TGTGCCACCAGCAGAGAGAAGAGCTCCTATAATTCACCCCTCCACTTT; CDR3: CATSREKSSYNSPLHF
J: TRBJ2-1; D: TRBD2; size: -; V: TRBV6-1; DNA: TGTGCCAGCAGTGGACCGGGACTAGCGGGGGGTCGGGTATACAATGAGCAGTTCTTC; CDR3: CASSGPGLAGGRVYNEQFF
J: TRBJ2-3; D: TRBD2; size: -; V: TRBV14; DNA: TGTGCCAGCAGCCAAGATCCACTGACTAGCGGGGGCTCTACGCAGTATTTT; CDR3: CASSQDPLTSGGSTQYF
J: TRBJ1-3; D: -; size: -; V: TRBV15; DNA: TGTGCCACCAGCAGAGACGGGAGCTCTGGAAACACCATATATTTT; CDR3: CATSRDGSSGNTIYF
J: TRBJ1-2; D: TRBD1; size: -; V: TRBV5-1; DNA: TGCGCCAGCAGCTTGGGTGGGACAGGGAATGGCTACACCTTC; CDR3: CASSLGGTGNGYTF
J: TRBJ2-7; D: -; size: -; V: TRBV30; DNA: TGTGCCTGGACGCAGGGGAACGAGCAGTACTTC; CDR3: CAWTQGNEQYF
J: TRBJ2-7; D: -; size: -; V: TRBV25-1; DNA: TGTGCCAGCAGTTCACTCAACTACGAGCAGTACTTC; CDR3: CASSSLNYEQYF
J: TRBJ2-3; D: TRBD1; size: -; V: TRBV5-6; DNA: TGTGCCAGCAGTGGTGTCGGGACAGGGGCAACAGATACGCAGTATTTT; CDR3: CASSGVGTGATDTQYF
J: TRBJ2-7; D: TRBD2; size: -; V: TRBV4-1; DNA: TGCGCCAGCAGCCCTTTAGCGGGGGGGTTCTACGAGCAGTACTTC; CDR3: CASSPLAGGFYEQYF
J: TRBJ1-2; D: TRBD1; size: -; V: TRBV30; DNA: TGTGCCTGGAGTAACCTCGGACAGGGTGATGGCTACACCTTC; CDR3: CAWSNLGQGDGYTF
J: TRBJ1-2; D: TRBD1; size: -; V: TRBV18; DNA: TGTGCCACCGTACAAACAGGGGGCATTCATGGCTACACCTTC; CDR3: CATVQTGGIHGYTF
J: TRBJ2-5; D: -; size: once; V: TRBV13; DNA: TGTGCCAGCAGCTCAGGGGGGGCAGAGACCCAGTACTTC; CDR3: CASSSGGAETQYF
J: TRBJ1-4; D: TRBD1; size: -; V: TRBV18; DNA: TGTGCCAGCCGACAGGGCGTCGGTGAAAAACTGTTTTTT; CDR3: CASRQGVGEKLFF
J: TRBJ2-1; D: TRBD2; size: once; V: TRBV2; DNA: TGTGCCAGCAGCCAGGGGCTAGCGGGGTCTGGGGACGAGCAGTTCTTC; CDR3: CASSQGLAGSGDEQFF
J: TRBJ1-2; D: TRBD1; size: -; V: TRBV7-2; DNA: TGTGCCAGCAGCTCCCAACCGGGACAGGTCAGATATGGCTACACCTTC; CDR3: CASSSQPGQVRYGYTF